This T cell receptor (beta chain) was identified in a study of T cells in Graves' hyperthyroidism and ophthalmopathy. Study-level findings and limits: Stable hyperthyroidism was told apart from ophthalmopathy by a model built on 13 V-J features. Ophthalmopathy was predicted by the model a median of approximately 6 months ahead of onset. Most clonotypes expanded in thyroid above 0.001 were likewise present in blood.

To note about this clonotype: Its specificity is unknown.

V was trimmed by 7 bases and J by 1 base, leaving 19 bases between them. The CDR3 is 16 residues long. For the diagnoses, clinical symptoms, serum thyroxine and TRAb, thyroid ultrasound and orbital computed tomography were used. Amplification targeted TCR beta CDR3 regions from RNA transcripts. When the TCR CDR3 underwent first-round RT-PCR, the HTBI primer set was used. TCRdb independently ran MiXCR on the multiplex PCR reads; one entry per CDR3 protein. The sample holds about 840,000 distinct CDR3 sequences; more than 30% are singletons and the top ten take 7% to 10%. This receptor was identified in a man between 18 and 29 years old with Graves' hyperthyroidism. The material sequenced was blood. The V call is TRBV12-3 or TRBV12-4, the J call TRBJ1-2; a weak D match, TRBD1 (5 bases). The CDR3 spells CASTAPGATFNYGYTF. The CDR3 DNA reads TGTGCCAGCACCGCACCCGGGGCCACCTTTAACTATGGCTACACCTTC.